The sample holds one count of the clone carrying this TCR beta chain. Its antigen is currently unknown. V lost 6 bases to trimming and J lost 10 bases, with 19 bases between them. The V gene's germline CDR1 is SGHTA and CDR2 FQGNSA. This CDR3 has 14 residues. Treatment described: 15 to 20 received Ad26.COV2.S at low or high dose, single or two shots; 5 received placebo; per-sample allocation not given. Following the first vaccine or placebo injection, samples were taken on day 63. This sample stems from a study of Ad26.COV2.S vaccination and SARS-CoV-2 variants. In the study overall: Into the muscle, Ad26.COV2.S was dosed once or twice, 56 days apart.

Findings and limits, study-wide: Vaccinees displayed broader spike-specific TCR repertoires than placebo recipients.

The repertoire was sequenced with immunoSEQ multiplex PCR; TCRdb's copy has only in-frame clones and lacks some. The sample lists approximately 450,000 clones, more than 80% occurring once. The source material was peripheral blood, sampled in a trial of Ad26.COV2.S vaccine versus placebo. The clonotype originates from a person between 18 and 59 years old who received the Ad26.COV2.S COVID-19 vaccine or a placebo. The chain uses TRBV7-2 and TRBJ2-1; possibly TRBD1 or TRBD2 for D (6 bases each). The CDR3: CASRRTRGAEEQFF. The CDR3 DNA reads as TGTGCCAGCAGGCGCACGAGGGGGGCGGAAGAGCAGTTCTTC.